This T cell receptor beta chain stems from a study of cytomegalovirus exposure and HLA in healthy donors. Study context: For the 300 to 400 genotyped donors, about 81% fell within the Caucasian-associated ancestry cluster. Whole-study results and caveats: Earlier findings revealed that most TCR beta V segments proved productive either about 87% or about 30% of the time.

PCR involved 60 Vbeta and 13 Jbeta primers. TCRdb keeps only in-frame clones here, not all; method: immunoSEQ multiplex PCR. The repertoire holds under 200,000 clones, with around 81% as singletons. Germline V gene lookup returns CDR1 MNHEY and CDR2 SMNVEV (reference sequence). The CDR3 contains 12 residues. With 1 base removed from V and 6 bases from J, the gap between germline ends came to 7 bases. A remark on this clone: Antigen unknown.

The chain has TRBV27 and TRBJ2-7, with D tentatively TRBD2 (5 bases). Sequencing was carried out using PBMCs. The source of this sequence is a man aged 40-50 years in good health and CMV-seronegative. As DNA, the CDR3 is TGTGCCAGCAGTTTATGGGGAGCCGAGCAGTACTTC. This codes for CASSLWGAEQYF.